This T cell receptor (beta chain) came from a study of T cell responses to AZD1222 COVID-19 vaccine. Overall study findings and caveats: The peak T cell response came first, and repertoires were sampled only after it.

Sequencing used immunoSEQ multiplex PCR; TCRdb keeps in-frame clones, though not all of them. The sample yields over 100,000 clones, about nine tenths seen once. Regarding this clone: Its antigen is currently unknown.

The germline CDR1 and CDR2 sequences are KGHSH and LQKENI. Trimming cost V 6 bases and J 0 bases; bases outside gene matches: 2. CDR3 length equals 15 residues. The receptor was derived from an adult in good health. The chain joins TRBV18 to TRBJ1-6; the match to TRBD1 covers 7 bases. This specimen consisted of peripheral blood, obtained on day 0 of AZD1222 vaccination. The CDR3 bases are TGTGCCAGCTCGCGGACAGGCTCCTATAATTCACCCCTCCACTTT. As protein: CASSRTGSYNSPLHF.